This is a list of T cell receptor beta chains from one sample in a study of response to subunit inactivated influenza vaccine. A single record per CDR3 protein comes from TCRdb applying MiXCR to the RT-PCR reads. This table holds hundreds of thousands of distinct CDR3 sequences, approximately 15% found once. Specimen: PBMCs from blood, collected 14 to 15 days before vaccination. The receptors originated from a man aged 50-59 years who received an inactivated influenza vaccine. Each CDR3 is given with its conserved first and last residue.

j_call,v_call,cdr3_aa
TRBJ2-1,TRBV5-4,CASSPTGTVSYNEQFF
TRBJ2-3,TRBV3-1,CASRKGGVHTQYF
TRBJ2-5,TRBV3-1,CASSPLGQARQETQYF
TRBJ2-2,TRBV20-1,CSARDPGRGNTGELFF
.,TRBV10-3,CASWAAGADTQHF
TRBJ2-3,TRBV7-9,CASSSEPRRTDTQYF
TRBJ2-7,TRBV29-1,CSVWVLREQYF
TRBJ2-1,TRBV5-1,CASSLDGQSIYNEQFF
TRBJ2-7,TRBV5-4,CASSGRQAPYEQYF
TRBJ2-7,TRBV6-2/TRBV6-3,CASSPRTLSSYEQYF
TRBJ2-1,TRBV4-3,CASSQDLAKPKQFF
TRBJ2-1,TRBV9,CASSVGGLGGLVDGEQFF
TRBJ2-6,TRBV10-3,CAISGPARDSPSGANVLTF
TRBJ2-7,TRBV6-5,CASSYGMGKGIYEQYF
TRBJ1-2,TRBV6-5,CASSYLPLNYGYTF
TRBJ1-5,TRBV12-3/TRBV12-4,CASSRLGNQPQHF
TRBJ1-4,TRBV7-9,CASSLAGSEKLFF
TRBJ2-3,TRBV5-1,CASSLAGTSGGTDTQYF
TRBJ1-1,TRBV5-1,CASSLATGGMNTEAFF